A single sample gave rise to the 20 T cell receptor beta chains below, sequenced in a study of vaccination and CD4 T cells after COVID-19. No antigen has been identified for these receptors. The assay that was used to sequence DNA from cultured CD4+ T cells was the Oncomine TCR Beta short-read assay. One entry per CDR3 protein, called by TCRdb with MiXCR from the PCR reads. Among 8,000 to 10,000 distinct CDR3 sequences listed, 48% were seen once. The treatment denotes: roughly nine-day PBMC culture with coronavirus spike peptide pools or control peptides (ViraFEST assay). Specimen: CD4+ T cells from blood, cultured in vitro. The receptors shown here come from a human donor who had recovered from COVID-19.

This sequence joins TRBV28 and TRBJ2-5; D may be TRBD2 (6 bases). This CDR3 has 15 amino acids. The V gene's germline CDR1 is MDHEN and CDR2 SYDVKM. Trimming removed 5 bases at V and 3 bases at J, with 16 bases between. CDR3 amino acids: CASSPSRGREETQYF. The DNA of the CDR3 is TGTGCCAGCAGTCCATCGCGGGGCAGGGAAGAGACCCAGTACTTC.

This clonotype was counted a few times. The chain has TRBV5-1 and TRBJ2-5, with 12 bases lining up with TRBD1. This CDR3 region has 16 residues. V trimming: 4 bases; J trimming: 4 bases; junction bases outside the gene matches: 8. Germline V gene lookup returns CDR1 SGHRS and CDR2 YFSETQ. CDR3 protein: CASSPGTGGFGETQYF. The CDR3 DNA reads TGCGCCAGCAGCCCTGGGACAGGGGGCTTCGGAGAGACCCAGTACTTC.

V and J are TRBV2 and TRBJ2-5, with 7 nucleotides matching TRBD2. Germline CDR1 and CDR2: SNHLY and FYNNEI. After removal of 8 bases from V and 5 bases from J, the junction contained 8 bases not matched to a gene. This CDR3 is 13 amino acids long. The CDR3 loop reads CASAGESRETQYF. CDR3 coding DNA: TGTGCCAGCGCGGGGGAGTCCCGTGAGACCCAGTACTTC.

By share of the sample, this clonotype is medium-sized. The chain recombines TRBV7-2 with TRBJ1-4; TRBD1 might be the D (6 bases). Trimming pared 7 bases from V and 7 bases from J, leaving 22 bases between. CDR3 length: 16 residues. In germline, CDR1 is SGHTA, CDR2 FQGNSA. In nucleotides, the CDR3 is TGTGCCAGCACCCTACTGGGGAGGGGAGGGGGTGAAAAACTGTTTTTT. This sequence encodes CASTLLGRGGGEKLFF.

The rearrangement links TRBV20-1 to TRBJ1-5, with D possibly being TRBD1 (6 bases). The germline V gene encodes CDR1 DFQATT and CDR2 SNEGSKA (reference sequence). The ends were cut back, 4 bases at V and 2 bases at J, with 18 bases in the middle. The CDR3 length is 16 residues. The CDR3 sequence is CSANLKQGAGNQPQHF. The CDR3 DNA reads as TGCAGTGCTAACCTAAAACAGGGTGCGGGCAATCAGCCCCAGCATTTT.

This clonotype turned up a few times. CDR3 loop: CASSIGGGDQPQHF. The CDR3, as DNA: TGTGCCAGCAGTATCGGGGGGGGAGATCAGCCCCAGCATTTT. The V gene is TRBV12-3 or TRBV12-4, the J gene TRBJ1-5; D possibly corresponds to TRBD1 (5 bases). Trimming cost V 5 bases and J 5 bases, with 13 bases left between them. This CDR3 contains 14 residues.

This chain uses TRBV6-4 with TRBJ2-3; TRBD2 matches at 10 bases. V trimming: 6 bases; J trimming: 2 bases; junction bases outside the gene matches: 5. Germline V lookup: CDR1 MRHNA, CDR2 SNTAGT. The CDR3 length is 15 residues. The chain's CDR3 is CASRAGTSATDTQYF. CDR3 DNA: TGTGCCAGCAGAGCCGGGACTAGCGCCACAGATACGCAGTATTTT.

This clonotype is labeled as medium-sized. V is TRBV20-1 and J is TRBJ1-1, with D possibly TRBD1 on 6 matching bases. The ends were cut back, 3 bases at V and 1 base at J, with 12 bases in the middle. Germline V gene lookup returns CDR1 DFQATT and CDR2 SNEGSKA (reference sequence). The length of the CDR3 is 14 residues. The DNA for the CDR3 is TGCAGTGCTAGGGACAGTGGGGGGAACACTGAAGCTTTCTTT. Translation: CSARDSGGNTEAFF.

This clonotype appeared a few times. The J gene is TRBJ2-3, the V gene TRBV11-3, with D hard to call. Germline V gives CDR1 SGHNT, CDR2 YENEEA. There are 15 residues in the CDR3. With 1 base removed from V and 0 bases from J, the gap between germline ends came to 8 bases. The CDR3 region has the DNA TGTGCCAGCAGCTTAGGGCTAACTAGCACAGATACGCAGTATTTT. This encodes CASSLGLTSTDTQYF.

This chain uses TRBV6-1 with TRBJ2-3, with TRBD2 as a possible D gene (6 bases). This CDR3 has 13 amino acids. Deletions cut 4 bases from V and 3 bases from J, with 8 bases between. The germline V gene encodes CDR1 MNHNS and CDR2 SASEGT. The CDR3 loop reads CASSVADTDTQYF. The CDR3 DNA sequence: TGTGCCAGCAGTGTAGCGGATACAGATACGCAGTATTTT.

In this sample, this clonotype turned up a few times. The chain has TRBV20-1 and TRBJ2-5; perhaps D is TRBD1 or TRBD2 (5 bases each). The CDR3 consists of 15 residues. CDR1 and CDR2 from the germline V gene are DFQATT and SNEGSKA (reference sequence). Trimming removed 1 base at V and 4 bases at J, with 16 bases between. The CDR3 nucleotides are TGCAGTGCTAGAGTCATTGGGGGATTGAGAGAGACCCAGTACTTC. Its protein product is CSARVIGGLRETQYF.

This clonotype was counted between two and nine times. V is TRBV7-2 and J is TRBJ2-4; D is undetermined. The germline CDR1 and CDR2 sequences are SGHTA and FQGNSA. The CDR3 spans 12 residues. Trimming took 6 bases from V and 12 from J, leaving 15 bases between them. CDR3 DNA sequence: TGTGCCAGCAGTTATTCTCTGAAGGATCAGTACTTC. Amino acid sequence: CASSYSLKDQYF.

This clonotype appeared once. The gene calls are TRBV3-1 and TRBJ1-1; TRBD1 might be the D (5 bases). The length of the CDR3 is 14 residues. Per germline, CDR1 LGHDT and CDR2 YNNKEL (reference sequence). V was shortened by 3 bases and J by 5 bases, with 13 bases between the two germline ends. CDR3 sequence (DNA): TGTGCCAGCAGCCAGGGCGGGGGGGGGACTGAAGCTTTCTTT. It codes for CASSQGGGGTEAFF.

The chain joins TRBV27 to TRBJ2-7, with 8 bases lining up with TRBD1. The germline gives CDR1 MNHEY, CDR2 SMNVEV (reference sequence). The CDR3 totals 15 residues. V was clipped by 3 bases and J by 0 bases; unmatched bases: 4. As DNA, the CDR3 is TGTGCCAGCAGTTTCGCAACAGGGGGCTCCTACGAGCAGTACTTC. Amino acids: CASSFATGGSYEQYF.

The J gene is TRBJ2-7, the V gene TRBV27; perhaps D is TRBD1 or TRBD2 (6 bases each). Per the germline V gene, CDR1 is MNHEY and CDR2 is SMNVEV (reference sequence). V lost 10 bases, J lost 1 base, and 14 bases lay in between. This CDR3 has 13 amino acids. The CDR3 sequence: CATTGAESYEQYF. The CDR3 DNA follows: TGTGCCACCACGGGGGCGGAATCCTACGAGCAGTACTTC.

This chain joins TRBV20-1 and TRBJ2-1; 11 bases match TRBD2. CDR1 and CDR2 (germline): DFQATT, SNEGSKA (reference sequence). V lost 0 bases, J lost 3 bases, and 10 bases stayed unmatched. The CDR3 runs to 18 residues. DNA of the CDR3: TGCAGTGCTAGAGATCAAGCGACTAGCGGGACGAGCTACAATGAGCAGTTCTTC. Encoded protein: CSARDQATSGTSYNEQFF.

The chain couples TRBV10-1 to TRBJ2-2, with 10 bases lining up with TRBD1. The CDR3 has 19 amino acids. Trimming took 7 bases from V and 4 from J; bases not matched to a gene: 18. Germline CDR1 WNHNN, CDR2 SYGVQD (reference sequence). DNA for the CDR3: TGCGCCAGCATCTTAATCATGGGTGACAGGGGGCGCGGCACCGGGGAGCTGTTTTTT. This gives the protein CASILIMGDRGRGTGELFF.

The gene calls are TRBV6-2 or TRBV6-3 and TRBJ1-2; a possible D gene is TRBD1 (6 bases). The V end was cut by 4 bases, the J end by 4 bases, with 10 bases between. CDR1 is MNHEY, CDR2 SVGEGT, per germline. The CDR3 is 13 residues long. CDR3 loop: CASSSEGVYGYTF. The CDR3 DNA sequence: TGTGCCAGCAGTTCGGAGGGGGTCTATGGCTACACCTTC.

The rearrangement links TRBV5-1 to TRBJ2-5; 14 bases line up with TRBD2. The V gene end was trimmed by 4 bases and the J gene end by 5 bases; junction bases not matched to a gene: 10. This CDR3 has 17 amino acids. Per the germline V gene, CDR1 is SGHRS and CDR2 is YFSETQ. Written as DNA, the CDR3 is TGCGCCAGCAGCGGCGGGACTAGCGGGAGTAGGGGGGAGACCCAGTACTTC. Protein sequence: CASSGGTSGSRGETQYF.

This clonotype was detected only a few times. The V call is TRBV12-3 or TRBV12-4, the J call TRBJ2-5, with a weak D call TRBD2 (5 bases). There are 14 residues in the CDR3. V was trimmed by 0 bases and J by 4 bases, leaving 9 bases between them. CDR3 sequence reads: CASSLAREGETQYF. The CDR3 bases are TGTGCCAGCAGTTTAGCTCGGGAAGGAGAGACCCAGTACTTC.